This record concerns one T cell receptor (beta chain) sequence. What it recognizes is unknown. Measured with immunoSEQ multiplex PCR; TCRdb has only the in-frame clones, and not every one. Of about 100,000 clones listed, around 90% are singletons. The source of the sample is a study of siplizumab effects on memory and regulatory T cells. Findings of the study overall: Versus approximately 27% in controls, the mappable alloreactive CD4+ clones averaged about 70% Treg-derived with siplizumab. Researchers did not confirm the suppressive function of proliferating Tregs from siplizumab cultures. Naive T cells appeared more diverse than memory cells and seemed to be major alloresponse contributors.

J lost 2 bases, V lost 8 bases, and 8 bases had no gene match. CDR3 length equals 15 residues. The V gene's germline CDR1 is LNHDA and CDR2 SQIVND (reference sequence). The source material was CD4+ T cells sorted from blood. This TCR derives from a human donor in good health. Some clones in this sample may be carry-over from other donors' samples. The chain couples TRBV19 to TRBJ1-3; 8 bases agree with TRBD1. In DNA form, the CDR3 reads TGTGCCAGTGGAAAACCGACAGGGGCTGGAAACACCATATATTTT. Translation: CASGKPTGAGNTIYF. The variable domain in full, with the rest retrieved from reference TRBV19 and TRBJ1-3, is DGGITQSPKYLFRKEGQNVTLSCEQNLNHDAMYWYRQDPGQGLRLIYYSQIVNDFQKGDIAEGYSVSREKKESFPLTVTSAQKNPTAFYLCASGKPTGAGNTIYFGEGSWLTVV.